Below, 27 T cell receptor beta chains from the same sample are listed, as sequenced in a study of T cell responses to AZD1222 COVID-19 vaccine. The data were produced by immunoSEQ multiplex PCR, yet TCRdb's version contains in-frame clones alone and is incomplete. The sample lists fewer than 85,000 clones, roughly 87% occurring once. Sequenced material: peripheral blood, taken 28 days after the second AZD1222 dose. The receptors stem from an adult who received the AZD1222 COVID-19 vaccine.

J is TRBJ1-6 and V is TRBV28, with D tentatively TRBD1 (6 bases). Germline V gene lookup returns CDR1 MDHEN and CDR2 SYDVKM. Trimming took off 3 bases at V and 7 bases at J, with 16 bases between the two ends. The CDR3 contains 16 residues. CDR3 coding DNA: TGTGCCAGCAGTTTCGACCTCAGGGGTAGGAATTCACCCCTCCACTTT. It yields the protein CASSFDLRGRNSPLHF. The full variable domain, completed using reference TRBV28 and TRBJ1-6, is DVKVTQSSRYLVKRTGEKVFLECVQDMDHENMFWYRQDPGLGLRLIYFSYDVKMKEKGDIPEGYSVSREKKERFSLILESASTNQTSMYLCASSFDLRGRNSPLHFGNGTRLTVT.

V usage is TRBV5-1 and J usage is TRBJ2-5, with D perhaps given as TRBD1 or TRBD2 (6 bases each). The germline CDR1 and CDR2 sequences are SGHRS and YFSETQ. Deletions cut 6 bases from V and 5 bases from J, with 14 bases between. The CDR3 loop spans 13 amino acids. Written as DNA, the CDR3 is TGCGCCAGCAACGTGGGGGGCGGGGAGACCCAGTACTTC. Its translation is CASNVGGGETQYF.

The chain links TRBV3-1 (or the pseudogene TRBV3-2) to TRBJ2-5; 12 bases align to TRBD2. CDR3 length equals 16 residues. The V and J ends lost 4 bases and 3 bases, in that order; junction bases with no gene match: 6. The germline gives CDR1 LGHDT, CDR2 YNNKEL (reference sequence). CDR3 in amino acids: CASSRTSGGPEETQYF. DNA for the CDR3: TGTGCCAGCAGCCGCACTAGCGGGGGGCCTGAAGAGACCCAGTACTTC.

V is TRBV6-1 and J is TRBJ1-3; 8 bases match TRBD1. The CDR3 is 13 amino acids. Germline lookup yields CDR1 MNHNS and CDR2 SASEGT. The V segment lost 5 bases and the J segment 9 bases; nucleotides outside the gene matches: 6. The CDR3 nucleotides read TGTGCCAGCAGTTCATCGACAGGGGTCACCATATATTTT. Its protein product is CASSSSTGVTIYF.

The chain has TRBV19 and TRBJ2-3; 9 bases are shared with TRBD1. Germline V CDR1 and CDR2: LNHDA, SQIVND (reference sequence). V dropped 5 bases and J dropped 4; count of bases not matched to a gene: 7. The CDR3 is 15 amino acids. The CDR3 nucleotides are TGTGCCAGTAGTCCCATGGACAGGGGTGCAGATACGCAGTATTTT. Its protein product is CASSPMDRGADTQYF.

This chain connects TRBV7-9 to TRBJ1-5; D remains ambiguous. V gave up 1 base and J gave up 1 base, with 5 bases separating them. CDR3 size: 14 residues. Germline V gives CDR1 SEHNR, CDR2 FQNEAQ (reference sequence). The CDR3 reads CASSLVDSNQPQHF. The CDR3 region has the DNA TGTGCCAGCAGCTTAGTCGACAGCAATCAGCCCCAGCATTTT.

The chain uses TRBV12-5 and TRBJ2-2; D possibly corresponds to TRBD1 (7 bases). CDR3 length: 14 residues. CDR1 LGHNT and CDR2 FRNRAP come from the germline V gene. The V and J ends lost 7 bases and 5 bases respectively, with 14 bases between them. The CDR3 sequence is CASAWQGGTGELFF. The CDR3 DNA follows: TGTGCTAGTGCGTGGCAGGGGGGAACCGGGGAGCTGTTTTTT.

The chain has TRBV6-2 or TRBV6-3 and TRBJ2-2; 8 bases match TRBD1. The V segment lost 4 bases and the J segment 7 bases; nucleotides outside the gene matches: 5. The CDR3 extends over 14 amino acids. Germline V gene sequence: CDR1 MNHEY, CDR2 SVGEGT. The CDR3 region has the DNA TGTGCCAGCAGTTCGGGACAGGTGGACGGGGAGCTGTTTTTT. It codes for CASSSGQVDGELFF.

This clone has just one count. The CDR3 nucleotides are TGTGCCAGCAGTCTAGGGCGGGAACCAAATGAAAAACTGTTTTTT. Translation: CASSLGREPNEKLFF. This chain connects TRBV3-1 (or the pseudogene TRBV3-2) to TRBJ1-4, with D unresolved. Germline CDR1 and CDR2: LGHDT and YNNKEL (reference sequence). This CDR3 is built from 15 residues. Trimming cost V 6 bases and J 5 bases, with 16 bases left between them.

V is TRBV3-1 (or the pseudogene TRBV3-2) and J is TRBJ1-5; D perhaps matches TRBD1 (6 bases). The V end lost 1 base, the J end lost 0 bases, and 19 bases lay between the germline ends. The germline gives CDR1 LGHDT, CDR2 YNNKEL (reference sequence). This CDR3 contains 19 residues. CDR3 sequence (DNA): TGTGCCAGCAGCCAAGGTCTCCAGGGGAGGGGTGATAGCAATCAGCCCCAGCATTTT. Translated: CASSQGLQGRGDSNQPQHF.

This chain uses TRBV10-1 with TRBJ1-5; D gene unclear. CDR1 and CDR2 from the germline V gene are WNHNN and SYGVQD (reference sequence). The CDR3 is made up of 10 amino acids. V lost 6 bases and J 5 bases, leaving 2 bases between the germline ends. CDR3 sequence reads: CASRYQPQHF. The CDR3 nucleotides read TGCGCCAGCAGATATCAGCCCCAGCATTTT.

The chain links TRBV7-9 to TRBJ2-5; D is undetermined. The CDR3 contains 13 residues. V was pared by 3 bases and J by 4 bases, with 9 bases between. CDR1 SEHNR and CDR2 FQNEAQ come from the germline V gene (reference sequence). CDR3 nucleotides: TGTGCCAGCAGCTTGGAGTTTCTAGAGACCCAGTACTTC. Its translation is CASSLEFLETQYF. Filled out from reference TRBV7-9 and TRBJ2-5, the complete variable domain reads DTGVSQNPRHKITKRGQNVTFRCDPISEHNRLYWYRQTLGQGPEFLTYFQNEAQLEKSRLLSDRFSAERPKGSFSTLEIQRTEQGDSAMYLCASSLEFLETQYFGPGTRLLVL.

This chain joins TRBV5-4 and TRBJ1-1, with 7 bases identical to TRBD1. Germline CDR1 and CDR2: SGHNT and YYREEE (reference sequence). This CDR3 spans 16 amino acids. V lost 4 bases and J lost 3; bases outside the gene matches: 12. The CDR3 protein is CASSETRQGQDTEAFF. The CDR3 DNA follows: TGTGCCAGCAGCGAAACTCGACAGGGTCAGGACACTGAAGCTTTCTTT.

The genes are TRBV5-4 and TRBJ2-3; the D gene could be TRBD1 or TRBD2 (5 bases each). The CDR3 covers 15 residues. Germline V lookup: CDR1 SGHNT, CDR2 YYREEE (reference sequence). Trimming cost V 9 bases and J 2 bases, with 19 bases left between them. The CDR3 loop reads CATSHRGAPTDTQYF. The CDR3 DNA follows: TGTGCCACCTCGCACAGAGGGGCGCCCACAGATACGCAGTATTTT.

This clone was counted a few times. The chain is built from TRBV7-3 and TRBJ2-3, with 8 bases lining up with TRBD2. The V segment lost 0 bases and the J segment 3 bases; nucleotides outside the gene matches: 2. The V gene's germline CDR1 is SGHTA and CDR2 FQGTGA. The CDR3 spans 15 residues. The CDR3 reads CASSLTGGETDTQYF. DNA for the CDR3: TGTGCCAGCAGCTTAACCGGGGGGGAAACAGATACGCAGTATTTT.

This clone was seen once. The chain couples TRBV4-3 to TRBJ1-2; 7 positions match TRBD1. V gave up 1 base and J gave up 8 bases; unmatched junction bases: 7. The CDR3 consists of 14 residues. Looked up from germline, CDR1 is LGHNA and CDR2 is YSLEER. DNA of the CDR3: TGCGCCAGCAGCCAAGGACAGGGCGTTGGAGGCTACACCTTC. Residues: CASSQGQGVGGYTF.

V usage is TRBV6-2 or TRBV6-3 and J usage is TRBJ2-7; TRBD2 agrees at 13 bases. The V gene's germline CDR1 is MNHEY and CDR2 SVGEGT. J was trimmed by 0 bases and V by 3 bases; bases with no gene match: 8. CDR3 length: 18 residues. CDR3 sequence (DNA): TGTGCCAGCAGTTATGCGGGACTAGCGGGAACCCCCTCCTACGAGCAGTACTTC. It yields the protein CASSYAGLAGTPSYEQYF.

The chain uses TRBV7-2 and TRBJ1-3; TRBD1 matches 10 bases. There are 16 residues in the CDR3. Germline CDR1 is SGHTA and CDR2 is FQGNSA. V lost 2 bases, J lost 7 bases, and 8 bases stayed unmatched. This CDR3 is CASSLKAGTGANTIYF. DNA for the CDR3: TGTGCCAGCAGCTTAAAGGCCGGGACAGGGGCCAACACCATATATTTT.

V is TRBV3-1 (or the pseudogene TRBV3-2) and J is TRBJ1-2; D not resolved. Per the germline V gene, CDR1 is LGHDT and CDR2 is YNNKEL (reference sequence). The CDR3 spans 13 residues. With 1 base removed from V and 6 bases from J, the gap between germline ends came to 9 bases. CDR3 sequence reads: CASSQGYKNGYTF. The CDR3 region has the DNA TGTGCCAGCAGCCAAGGCTACAAGAATGGCTACACCTTC.

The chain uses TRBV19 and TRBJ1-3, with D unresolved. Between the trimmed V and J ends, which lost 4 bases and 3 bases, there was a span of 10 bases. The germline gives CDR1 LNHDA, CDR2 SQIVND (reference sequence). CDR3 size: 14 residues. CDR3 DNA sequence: TGTGCCAGTAGTACCACGGACGGTGGAAACACCATATATTTT. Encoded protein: CASSTTDGGNTIYF.

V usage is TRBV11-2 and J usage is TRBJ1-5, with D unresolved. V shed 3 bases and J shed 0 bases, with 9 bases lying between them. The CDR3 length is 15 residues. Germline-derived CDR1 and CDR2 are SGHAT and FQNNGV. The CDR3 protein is CASSFNGISNQPQHF. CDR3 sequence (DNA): TGTGCCAGCAGCTTTAACGGGATTAGCAATCAGCCCCAGCATTTT.

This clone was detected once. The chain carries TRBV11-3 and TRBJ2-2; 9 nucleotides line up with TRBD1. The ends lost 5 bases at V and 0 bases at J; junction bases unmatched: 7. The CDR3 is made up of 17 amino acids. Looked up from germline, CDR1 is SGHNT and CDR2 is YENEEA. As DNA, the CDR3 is TGTGCCAGCAGCACAGGGGGCGGGATGGCGAACACCGGGGAGCTGTTTTTT. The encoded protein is CASSTGGGMANTGELFF.

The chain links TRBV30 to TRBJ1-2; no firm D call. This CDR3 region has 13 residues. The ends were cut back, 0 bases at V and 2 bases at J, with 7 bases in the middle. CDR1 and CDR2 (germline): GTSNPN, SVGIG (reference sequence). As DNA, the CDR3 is TGTGCCTGGAGTGTAACCGTAAACTATGGCTACACCTTC. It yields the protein CAWSVTVNYGYTF. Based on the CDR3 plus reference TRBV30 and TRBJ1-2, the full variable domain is SQTIHQWPATLVQPVGSPLSLECTVEGTSNPNLYWYRQAAGRGLQLLFYSVGIGQISSEVPQNLSASRPQDRQFILSSKKLLLSDSGFYLCAWSVTVNYGYTFGSGTRLTVV.

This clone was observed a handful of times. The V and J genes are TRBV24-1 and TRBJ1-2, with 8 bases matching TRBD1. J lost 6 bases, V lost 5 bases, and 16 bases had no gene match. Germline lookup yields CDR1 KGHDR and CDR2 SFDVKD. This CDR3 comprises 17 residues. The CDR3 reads CATSVTRTGRKDHGYTF. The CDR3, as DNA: TGTGCCACCAGTGTTACTAGGACAGGGAGAAAGGATCATGGCTACACCTTC.

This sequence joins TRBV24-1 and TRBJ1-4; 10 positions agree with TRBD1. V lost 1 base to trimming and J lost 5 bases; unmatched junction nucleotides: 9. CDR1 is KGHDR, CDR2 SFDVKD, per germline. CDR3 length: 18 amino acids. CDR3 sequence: CATSDLAAGTGANEKLFF. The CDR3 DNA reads TGTGCCACCAGTGATTTAGCCGCCGGGACAGGGGCAAATGAAAAACTGTTTTTT.

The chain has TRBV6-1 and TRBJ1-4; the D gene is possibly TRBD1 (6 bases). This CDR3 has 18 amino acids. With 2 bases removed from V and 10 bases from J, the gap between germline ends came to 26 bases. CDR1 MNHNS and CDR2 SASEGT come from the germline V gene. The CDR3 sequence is CASSESYPAGTIMRKLFF. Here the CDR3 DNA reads TGTGCCAGCAGTGAATCCTACCCGGCGGGGACAATAATGAGAAAACTGTTTTTT.

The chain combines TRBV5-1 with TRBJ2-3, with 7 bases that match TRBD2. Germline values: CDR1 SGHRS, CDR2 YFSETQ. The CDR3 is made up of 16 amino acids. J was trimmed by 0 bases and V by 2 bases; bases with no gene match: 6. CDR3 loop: CASSFEGRGSTDTQYF. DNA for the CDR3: TGCGCCAGCAGCTTCGAGGGGCGGGGGAGCACAGATACGCAGTATTTT.